The 18 T cell receptor beta chains in this list originate from one sample, sequenced in a study of blood T cell repertoires in COVID-19 (dated by TCRdb to the early 2020s). The method behind the library was the immunoSEQ multiplex PCR assay. TCRdb took this table from immuneACCESS and kept in-frame rearrangements with V and J called. Such tables lack part of the clones; where checked against another copy, unresolved V genes explain under half of the gap, and the rest is unexplained. The sample table contains around 190,000 clones; only one count was recorded for approximately 90% of them. The ten biggest clones cover over 9% of the sample. Sequences were obtained from PBMCs or T cells enriched from blood (not recorded which). These TCRs come from a man younger than 30 with acute COVID-19.

The CDR3 loop is CASSSDRGGYQPQHF. CDR3 bases: TGTGCCAGTAGTTCAGACAGAGGCGGCTATCAGCCCCAGCATTTT. The chain combines TRBV19 with TRBJ1-5; possible D gene TRBD1, 5 bases. This CDR3 has 15 residues. V dropped 5 bases and J dropped 5 bases, with 16 bases sitting between them. CDR1 is LNHDA, CDR2 SQIVND, per germline (reference sequence).

J is TRBJ2-1 and V is TRBV9; TRBD2 matches 10 bases. The CDR3 consists of 14 residues. The ends lost 6 bases at V and 5 bases at J; junction bases unmatched: 5. CDR1 SGDLS and CDR2 YYNGEE come from the germline V gene. CDR3 coding DNA: TGTGCCAGCACCCACGGACTAGCGGACAATGAGCAGTTCTTC. Residues: CASTHGLADNEQFF. The full variable domain, with the rest looked up from reference TRBV9 and TRBJ2-1, is DSGVTQTPKHLITATGQRVTLRCSPRSGDLSVYWYQQSLDQGLQFLIQYYNGEERAKGNILERFSAQQFPDLHSELNLSSLELGDSALYFCASTHGLADNEQFFGPGTRLTVL.

The chain carries TRBV7-9 and TRBJ2-2, with 7 bases aligning to TRBD1. The CDR3 spans 16 residues. V was clipped by 5 bases and J by 2 bases; unmatched bases: 8. Germline V CDR1 and CDR2: SEHNR, FQNEAQ (reference sequence). DNA of the CDR3: TGTGCCAGCAGCCCCGACAGGGTGAGAAACACCGGGGAGCTGTTTTTT. Protein: CASSPDRVRNTGELFF.

This clone occurred once. The rearrangement uses TRBV6-6 and TRBJ1-5; TRBD1 agrees at 9 bases. CDR3 length: 14 residues. J gave up 7 bases and V 2 bases, and 3 bases lay outside the gene matches. Germline V CDR1 and CDR2: MNHNY, SVGAGI (reference sequence). The CDR3 spells CASSYPTGGQPQHF. CDR3 DNA sequence: TGTGCCAGCAGTTACCCAACAGGGGGCCAGCCCCAGCATTTT.

The chain links TRBV4-1 to TRBJ1-1; D uncertain. The V end was cut by 5 bases, the J end by 3 bases, with 7 bases between. Germline V gives CDR1 MGHRA, CDR2 YSYEKL. The CDR3 is 12 residues long. The CDR3, as DNA: TGCGCCAGCAGCGGCCGGGACACTGAAGCTTTCTTT. Its protein is CASSGRDTEAFF.

The chain links TRBV7-2 to TRBJ1-1, with D perhaps matching TRBD1 (5 bases). Germline V CDR1 and CDR2: SGHTA, FQGNSA. V lost 5 bases, J lost 5 bases, and 15 bases lay in between. This CDR3 region has 14 residues. In nucleotides, the CDR3 is TGTGCCAGCAGCCACGGGACTTCAGGGACTGAAGCTTTCTTT. This encodes CASSHGTSGTEAFF.

The CDR3 reads CASSQGPSFYEQYF. The CDR3, as DNA: TGTGCCAGCAGCCAAGGGCCTAGCTTCTACGAGCAGTACTTC. The genes are TRBV3-1 (or the pseudogene TRBV3-2) and TRBJ2-7; perhaps TRBD2 as D (5 bases). In germline, CDR1 is LGHDT, CDR2 YNNKEL (reference sequence). The germline V and J ends were trimmed by 1 base and 3 bases, with 10 bases remaining between them. The CDR3 has 14 residues.

V is TRBV29-1 and J is TRBJ2-1, with 8 bases identical to TRBD2. V was pared by 5 bases and J by 7 bases, with 10 bases of the junction left unmatched. CDR1 and CDR2 (germline): SQVTM, ANQGSEA. The CDR3 covers 14 residues. The CDR3 protein is CSVSPAGVGNEQFF. In nucleotides, the CDR3 is TGCAGCGTTTCCCCAGCGGGAGTAGGGAATGAGCAGTTCTTC.

This clone has a handful of counts. The CDR3 sequence: CASSATGDVWGYTF. The CDR3, as DNA: TGTGCCAGCAGCGCAACAGGGGATGTTTGGGGCTACACCTTC. The genes are TRBV7-9 and TRBJ1-2; 7 bases are a match to TRBD1. The CDR3 is made up of 14 amino acids. Germline assignment: CDR1 SEHNR and CDR2 FQNEAQ (reference sequence). V was clipped by 5 bases and J by 8 bases; unmatched bases: 11.

V and J are TRBV18 and TRBJ2-6; D is unresolved. The CDR3 spans 15 residues. Germline CDR1 reads KGHSH; CDR2 reads LQKENI. Trimming cost V 3 bases and J 2 bases, with 8 bases left between them. The CDR3 here is CASSPPPPGANVLTF. The CDR3 DNA reads as TGTGCCAGCTCACCCCCTCCCCCTGGGGCCAACGTCCTGACTTTC.

The chain is built from TRBV27 and TRBJ1-5, with TRBD1 matching over 7 bases. CDR3 length equals 15 residues. Germline V gives CDR1 MNHEY, CDR2 SMNVEV (reference sequence). V lost 5 bases to trimming and J lost 2 bases; unmatched junction nucleotides: 6. CDR3 amino acids: CASSLRTGRNQPQHF. The CDR3 nucleotides read TGTGCCAGCAGTCTCAGGACAGGTCGCAATCAGCCCCAGCATTTT.

V usage is TRBV15 and J usage is TRBJ2-2, with TRBD2 matching 7 bases. The V segment lost 5 bases and the J segment 4 bases; nucleotides outside the gene matches: 10. The CDR3 length is 16 residues. From germline, CDR1 is LNHNV and CDR2 YYDKDF (reference sequence). CDR3 in DNA: TGTGCCACCAGCCTCGGTGCGGGAGCTCTCACCGGGGAGCTGTTTTTT. Translation: CATSLGAGALTGELFF.

The chain joins TRBV3-1 (or the pseudogene TRBV3-2) to TRBJ2-7, with D unresolved. This CDR3 contains 13 residues. Trimming pared 1 base from V and 1 base from J, leaving 5 bases between. Looked up from germline, CDR1 is LGHDT and CDR2 is YNNKEL (reference sequence). CDR3 amino acids: CASSQVFSYEQYF. The CDR3 nucleotides read TGTGCCAGCAGCCAAGTATTTTCCTACGAGCAGTACTTC.

The V and J genes are TRBV14 and TRBJ2-3, with 8 positions matching TRBD1. CDR1 is SGHDN, CDR2 FVKESK, per germline. Trimming took 1 base from V and 7 from J; bases not matched to a gene: 7. The CDR3 is 15 residues long. The DNA of the CDR3 is TGTGCCAGCAGCCAAGGAACAGGGGGTGGCCATACGCAGTATTTT. Translation gives CASSQGTGGGHTQYF.

Only one count was recorded for this clone. V gene TRBV11-2 combines with J gene TRBJ2-7, with 14 bases lining up with TRBD2. V trimming: 2 bases; J trimming: 7 bases; junction bases outside the gene matches: 7. CDR1 and CDR2 (germline): SGHAT, FQNNGV. The CDR3 contains 16 residues. The CDR3 bases are TGTGCCAGCAGCTTAATCCTTGGACTAGCGGGAGGAGAGCAGTACTTC. Protein product: CASSLILGLAGGEQYF. The variable domain in full, completed from reference TRBV11-2 and TRBJ2-7, reads EAGVAQSPRYKIIEKRQSVAFWCNPISGHATLYWYQQILGQGPKLLIQFQNNGVVDDSQLPKDRFSAERLKGVDSTLKIQPAKLEDSAVYLCASSLILGLAGGEQYFGPGTRLTVT.

V and J are TRBV6-5 and TRBJ1-6, with D possibly being TRBD1 (6 bases). The germline V gene has CDR1 MNHEY and CDR2 SVGAGI. This CDR3 spans 15 amino acids. Deletions cut 7 bases from V and 7 bases from J, with 17 bases between. This chain's CDR3 is CASTPGGARNSPLHF. DNA of the CDR3: TGTGCCAGCACTCCTGGGGGGGCGAGGAATTCACCCCTCCACTTT.

V usage is TRBV30 and J usage is TRBJ1-1; D might be TRBD1 (5 bases). V was shortened by 6 bases and J by 4 bases, with 15 bases between the two germline ends. The germline CDR1 and CDR2 sequences are GTSNPN and SVGIG (reference sequence). The CDR3 runs to 13 residues. In DNA, the CDR3 is TGTGCCTGCCGGGACTCAACGGGCACTGAAGCTTTCTTT. Its translation is CACRDSTGTEAFF. Full variable domain (outside the CDR3, taken from reference TRBV30 and TRBJ1-1): SQTIHQWPATLVQPVGSPLSLECTVEGTSNPNLYWYRQAAGRGLQLLFYSVGIGQISSEVPQNLSASRPQDRQFILSSKKLLLSDSGFYLCACRDSTGTEAFFGQGTRLTVV.

Of note for this clone: The junction shows a germline mismatch at one end, possibly a read error. The rearrangement joins TRBV28 to TRBJ1-2; 7 nucleotides agree with TRBD1. Germline V gene sequence: CDR1 MDHEN, CDR2 SYDVKM. This CDR3 has 13 amino acids. CDR3 sequence reads: CASTLTGVGGYTF. CDR3 nucleotide sequence: TGTGCCAGCACTTTAACAGGGGTTGGTGGCTACACCTTC.